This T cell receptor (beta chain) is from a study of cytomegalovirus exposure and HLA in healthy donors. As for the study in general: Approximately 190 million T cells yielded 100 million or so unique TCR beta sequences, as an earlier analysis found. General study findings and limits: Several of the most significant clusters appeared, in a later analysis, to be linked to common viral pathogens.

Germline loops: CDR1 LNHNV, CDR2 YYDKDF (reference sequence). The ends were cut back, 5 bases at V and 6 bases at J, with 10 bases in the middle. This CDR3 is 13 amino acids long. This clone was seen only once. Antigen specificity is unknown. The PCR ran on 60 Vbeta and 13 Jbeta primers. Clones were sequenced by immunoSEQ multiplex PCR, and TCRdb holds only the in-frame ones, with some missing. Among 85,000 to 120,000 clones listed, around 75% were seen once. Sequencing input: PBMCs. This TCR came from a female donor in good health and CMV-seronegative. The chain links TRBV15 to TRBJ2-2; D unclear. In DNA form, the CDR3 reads TGTGCCACCAGCCTATACGAGGCCGGGGAGCTGTTTTTT. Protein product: CATSLYEAGELFF.